A single TCR beta chain is shown here with its context. Its antigen is unknown. The data were taken from a study of T cell responses to AZD1222 COVID-19 vaccine. Whole-study results and caveats: Repertoires were obtained solely post-peak T cell response. Vaccination with two AZD1222 doses was followed by a rise in Spike-specific TCR breadth and depth. Possibly, clonal diversity was underestimated; donors were largely white British and included more females. The CD4 TCRs associated with vaccination extended across spike and predominated at 160-218 and 743-854.

V trimming: 3 bases; J trimming: 6 bases; junction bases outside the gene matches: 4. CDR3 length: 15 amino acids. Germline lookup yields CDR1 KGHDR and CDR2 SFDVKD. Sequencing used immunoSEQ multiplex PCR; TCRdb keeps in-frame clones, though not all of them. The sample yields about 140,000 clones, about 89% seen once. The V and J genes are TRBV24-1 and TRBJ2-2, with TRBD2 matching over 9 bases. The sequence derives from an adult in good health. The sequences come from peripheral blood, collected on day 0 of AZD1222 vaccination. The CDR3 spells CATSDAGLASGELFF. The CDR3 DNA follows: TGTGCCACCAGTGATGCGGGACTAGCATCCGGGGAGCTGTTTTTT.